The TCR beta chain described here comes from a study of shared clonotypes between healthy human individuals. Study summary: The donors, two women and three men, were aged 18 to 49.

Worth noting for this clone: The antigen is unknown.

Both subsets, CD45RA+ naive and CD45RA-negative memory, were split from the CD4+ cells. The method was immunoSEQ multiplex PCR; TCRdb's version includes in-frame clones alone and lacks a portion of them. Of some 2,500,000 clones listed, more than 85% are singletons. The length of the CDR3 is 15 residues. After removal of 3 bases from V and 9 bases from J, the junction contained 11 bases not matched to a gene. Germline V lookup: CDR1 MDHEN, CDR2 SYDVKM. Regarding the study as a whole: In contrast to clonotypes shared by all four donors, non-shared clonotypes had lower generation probabilities. Only blood was sampled, and tissue TCR repertoires likely differ from blood ones.

This TCR was recovered from a man in his late teens or twenties in good health. Some clones in this sample may be carry-over from other donors' samples. The J gene is TRBJ2-7, the V gene TRBV28; 10 nucleotides line up with TRBD2. Specimen: naive CD4+ T cells from PBMCs. Stated subset: CD45RA+ positively selected. In DNA form, the CDR3 reads TGTGCCAGCAGTTTGTCCGCTAGCGGGAGTTTGGGGCAGTACTTC. The encoded protein is CASSLSASGSLGQYF. The complete variable domain, with remaining parts taken from reference TRBV28 and TRBJ2-7, reads DVKVTQSSRYLVKRTGEKVFLECVQDMDHENMFWYRQDPGLGLRLIYFSYDVKMKEKGDIPEGYSVSREKKERFSLILESASTNQTSMYLCASSLSASGSLGQYFGPGTRLTVT.